This T cell receptor (beta chain) stems from a study of sequential checkpoint blockade in melanoma. Study context: Patients were randomized 1:1 to nivolumab-then-ipilimumab or ipilimumab-then-nivolumab first-line. DNA from over 80 pretreatment tumor samples underwent TCRβ immunosequencing. Twenty-two patients had tumor biopsies before treatment and at week 13.

The protocol was immunoSEQ multiplex PCR, while the TCRdb copy is restricted to in-frame clones and leaves out a portion. The sample records more than 3,000 clones, approximately 17% being singletons. Documented treatment: randomized to nivolumab then ipilimumab (arm A) or the reverse (arm B). The germline CDR1 and CDR2 sequences are GTSNPN and SVGIG (reference sequence). V lost 2 bases and J 0 bases, leaving 7 bases between the germline ends. The CDR3 runs to 13 residues. V is TRBV30 and J is TRBJ1-1; TRBD1 is a possible D gene (6 bases). The sample consisted of tumor tissue (inferred from file names), taken from a patient given nivolumab and ipilimumab in sequence. The TCR sequence derives from a human donor with melanoma. This CDR3 is CAWSNRVNTEAFF. The CDR3 nucleotides read TGTGCCTGGAGTAACAGGGTGAACACTGAAGCTTTCTTT. Variable domain in full (rest from reference TRBV30 and TRBJ1-1): SQTIHQWPATLVQPVGSPLSLECTVEGTSNPNLYWYRQAAGRGLQLLFYSVGIGQISSEVPQNLSASRPQDRQFILSSKKLLLSDSGFYLCAWSNRVNTEAFFGQGTRLTVV.